The 30 T cell receptor beta chains in this list originate from one sample, sequenced in a study of CD8+CD57+ T cells in acquired aplastic anemia. Genomic DNA, the template, was used for profiling of the TCR beta VDJ and CDR3. TCRdb passed the reads through MiXCR, listing each CDR3 protein once. The sample has under 200,000 distinct CDR3 sequences, less than 60% seen once. Selection for sequencing was limited to patients who had shown CD8+CD57+ cell expansion by flow cytometry. The sequencing sample was made of sorted CD4+, CD8+, or CD8+CD57+ T cells (not recorded which) from PBMCs. All receptors come from a human donor with aplastic anemia.

The chain links TRBV4-1 to TRBJ1-5; TRBD1 might be the D (5 bases). Germline V gives CDR1 MGHRA, CDR2 YSYEKL. The CDR3 covers 15 residues. Trimming pared 3 bases from V and 6 bases from J, leaving 15 bases between. CDR3 in amino acids: CASSQGRRCCQPQHF. CDR3 sequence (DNA): TGCGCCAGCAGCCAGGGACGGAGGTGTTGTCAGCCCCAGCATTTT.

This clonotype was counted a few times. A much larger clone sits a single nucleotide away, making a read error possible. The chain employs TRBV7-9 and TRBJ2-7; perhaps TRBD2 as D (5 bases). The CDR3 sequence is 12 residues long. V lost 4 bases to trimming and J lost 9 bases, with 13 bases between them. Per germline, CDR1 SEHNR and CDR2 FQNEAQ (reference sequence). CDR3 amino acids: CASSSWRVGQYF. As DNA, the CDR3 is TGTGCCAGCAGCTCCTGGCGGGTAGGGCAGTACTTC.

In this sample, this clonotype turned up many times. The CDR3 DNA reads as TGCGCCAGCAGTCGAAGCGGGGCCTCCTACGAGCAGTACTTC. Amino acids: CASSRSGASYEQYF. The chain uses TRBV5-1 and TRBJ2-7, with 7 bases lining up with TRBD2. V lost 5 bases to trimming and J lost 0 bases; unmatched junction nucleotides: 5. Germline CDR1 and CDR2: SGHRS and YFSETQ. This CDR3 comprises 14 residues.

This clonotype was recorded many times. The chain is built from TRBV5-1 and TRBJ2-7; TRBD1 matches 8 bases. The CDR3 totals 15 residues. From germline, CDR1 is SGHRS and CDR2 YFSETQ. Trimming cost V 4 bases and J 4 bases; bases outside gene matches: 10. In DNA, the CDR3 is TGCGCCAGCAGCATACTTCAGGGGGCTGAGTACGAGCAGTACTTC. Its translation is CASSILQGAEYEQYF.

V usage is TRBV18 and J usage is TRBJ1-2, with a weak D call TRBD1 (6 bases). Germline CDR1 is KGHSH and CDR2 is LQKENI. CDR3 length equals 14 residues. The germline V and J ends were trimmed by 3 bases and 2 bases, with 10 bases remaining between them. This CDR3 is CASSPRTENYGYTF. The CDR3 DNA sequence: TGTGCCAGCTCACCTCGGACAGAAAACTATGGCTACACCTTC.

Remarks on this clonotype: Germline and junction disagree at one end, which may indicate a read error. This chain's CDR3 is CASSLVPQGEGYTF. The CDR3 DNA sequence: TGTGCTAGCAGCTTAGTACCCCAAGGGGAAGGCTACACCTTC. The rearrangement joins TRBV7-7 to TRBJ1-2; perhaps TRBD1 as D (5 bases). Per germline, CDR1 SSHAT and CDR2 FNYEAQ (reference sequence). The CDR3 loop spans 14 amino acids. Full variable domain (outside the CDR3, taken from reference TRBV7-7 and TRBJ1-2): GAGVSQSPRYKVTKRGQDVTLRCDPISSHATLYWYQQALGQGPEFLTYFNYEAQPDKSGLPSDRFSAERPEGSISTLTIQRTEQRDSAMYRCASSLVPQGEGYTFGSGTRLTVV.

The chain combines TRBV12-3 or TRBV12-4 with TRBJ2-3; D not certain. This CDR3 has 17 amino acids. V lost 2 bases and J lost 4, with 19 bases in between. In DNA, the CDR3 is TGTGCCAGCAGTTTAAATTATCGGGTTGAGGTGGCAGATACGCAGTATTTT. This codes for CASSLNYRVEVADTQYF.

The rearrangement joins TRBV6-1 to TRBJ2-7; D is unclear. The CDR3 totals 14 residues. Germline CDR1 and CDR2: MNHNS and SASEGT. Trimming left V 6 bases short and J 1 base short, with 13 bases between. In DNA form, the CDR3 reads TGTGCCAGCAGCCCCAGCCGTGGATCCTACGAGCAGTACTTC. Its protein is CASSPSRGSYEQYF.

This sequence joins TRBV10-3 and TRBJ1-1; a possible D gene is TRBD1 (5 bases). The V gene's germline CDR1 is ENHRY and CDR2 SYGVKD. This CDR3 spans 14 amino acids. With 1 base removed from V and 1 base from J, the gap between germline ends came to 7 bases. CDR3 loop: CAISELGTNTEAFF. CDR3 DNA: TGTGCCATCAGTGAGTTGGGGACGAACACTGAAGCTTTCTTT.

The rearrangement uses TRBV29-1 and TRBJ1-5; D ambiguous. The CDR3 length is 13 residues. CDR1 is SQVTM and CDR2 is ANQGSEA in the germline V gene. Trimming stripped 6 bases from V and 0 bases from J, with 9 bases between. The CDR3 DNA reads as TGCAGCGTCGTTCTCGATAGCAATCAGCCCCAGCATTTT. Amino acids: CSVVLDSNQPQHF.

This chain connects TRBV9 to TRBJ2-6, with 9 nucleotides matching TRBD2. The V gene end was trimmed by 4 bases and the J gene end by 2 bases; junction bases not matched to a gene: 10. The CDR3 runs to 18 residues. CDR1 is SGDLS, CDR2 YYNGEE, per germline. The CDR3 is CASSLLAGAAPGANVLTF. The CDR3 DNA follows: TGTGCCAGCAGCCTTTTAGCGGGAGCGGCTCCTGGGGCCAACGTCCTGACTTTC.

This clonotype was seen many times. The gene calls are TRBV11-3 and TRBJ2-5; the match to TRBD1 covers 8 bases. V was pared by 4 bases and J by 3 bases, with 7 bases of the junction left unmatched. The CDR3 has 15 amino acids. The germline V gene encodes CDR1 SGHNT and CDR2 YENEEA. The CDR3 here is CASSSDREEEETQYF. CDR3 in DNA: TGTGCCAGCAGCTCGGACAGGGAGGAGGAAGAGACCCAGTACTTC.

In its sample, this clonotype was seen many times. The chain recombines TRBV29-1 with TRBJ2-3; D possibly corresponds to TRBD1 (6 bases). The V end was cut by 5 bases, the J end by 2 bases, with 14 bases between. The germline V gene encodes CDR1 SQVTM and CDR2 ANQGSEA. The CDR3 totals 14 residues. This CDR3 is CSVKQGPTTDTQYF. CDR3 DNA sequence: TGCAGCGTTAAACAGGGACCCACCACAGATACGCAGTATTTT.

The V call is TRBV30, the J call TRBJ1-1; 8 nucleotides agree with TRBD1. Germline CDR1 GTSNPN, CDR2 SVGIG (reference sequence). The CDR3 spans 15 residues. The V and J ends lost 2 bases and 7 bases, in that order; junction bases with no gene match: 12. DNA for the CDR3: TGTGCCTGGAGTTTTGGCAGGGGGCAGAAATTTGAAGCTTTCTTT. This translates into CAWSFGRGQKFEAFF.

The CDR3 nucleotides are TGTGCCATCAGTGAGTCCGCGACGGCTCCCTATGGCTACACCTTC. Protein: CAISESATAPYGYTF. V usage is TRBV10-3 and J usage is TRBJ1-2; D remains unclear. Trimming removed 0 bases from V and 4 bases from J, with 12 bases in between. The CDR3 covers 15 residues. Germline CDR1 reads ENHRY; CDR2 reads SYGVKD.

This clonotype was counted at least ten times. The chain couples TRBV7-9 to TRBJ2-2; D perhaps matches TRBD2 (6 bases). The CDR3 sequence is 15 residues long. CDR1 is SEHNR, CDR2 FQNEAQ, per germline (reference sequence). V was shortened by 8 bases and J by 3 bases, with 16 bases between the two germline ends. The CDR3 spells CASGPLASDTGELFF. CDR3 DNA sequence: TGTGCCAGCGGCCCACTGGCTAGCGACACCGGGGAGCTGTTTTTT. Using reference TRBV7-9 and TRBJ2-2 for the parts outside the CDR3, the full variable domain is DTGVSQNPRHKITKRGQNVTFRCDPISEHNRLYWYRQTLGQGPEFLTYFQNEAQLEKSRLLSDRFSAERPKGSFSTLEIQRTEQGDSAMYLCASGPLASDTGELFFGEGSRLTVL.

This clonotype has at least ten counts. The chain combines TRBV30 with TRBJ2-2, with TRBD2 as a possible D gene (6 bases). V lost 3 bases, J lost 4 bases, and 12 bases lay in between. The germline CDR1 and CDR2 sequences are GTSNPN and SVGIG (reference sequence). CDR3 length equals 14 residues. The chain's CDR3 is CAWRAGGTTGELFF. CDR3 nucleotides: TGTGCCTGGAGGGCCGGAGGGACCACCGGGGAGCTGTTTTTT. The full variable domain, its missing parts supplied by reference TRBV30 and TRBJ2-2, is SQTIHQWPATLVQPVGSPLSLECTVEGTSNPNLYWYRQAAGRGLQLLFYSVGIGQISSEVPQNLSASRPQDRQFILSSKKLLLSDSGFYLCAWRAGGTTGELFFGEGSRLTVL.

This clonotype has at least ten counts. This chain links TRBV3-1 with TRBJ2-5, with TRBD2 identical over 12 bases. The CDR3 spans 16 residues. The ends lost 5 bases at V and 3 bases at J; junction bases unmatched: 7. Germline V gene data show CDR1 as LGHDT and CDR2 as YNNKEL (reference sequence). The DNA of the CDR3 is TGTGCCAGCAGCTCCGGACTAGCGGGAATGGAAGAGACCCAGTACTTC. Translation gives CASSSGLAGMEETQYF.

The CDR3 nucleotides read TGCAGTGCCAGGGGGACAGGGAACGAGCAGTACTTC. Amino acids: CSARGTGNEQYF. The chain links TRBV20-1 to TRBJ2-7; 9 positions agree with TRBD1. This CDR3 is built from 12 residues. The J segment lost 5 bases and the V segment lost 6 bases, leaving 5 bases of the junction unmatched. Germline V gives CDR1 DFQATT, CDR2 SNEGSKA (reference sequence).

This clonotype has a handful of counts. This chain uses TRBV10-3 with TRBJ2-7; the D call may be TRBD1 or TRBD2 (5 bases each). The germline V and J ends were trimmed by 2 bases and 2 bases, with 7 bases remaining between them. CDR1 and CDR2 (germline): ENHRY, SYGVKD. The CDR3 totals 13 residues. The CDR3 coding sequence is TGTGCCATCAGTGAGACGGGACCCTACGAGCAGTACTTC. It codes for CAISETGPYEQYF.

There are a few counts of this clonotype. This chain joins TRBV20-1 and TRBJ2-5; 8 bases map to TRBD1. V shed 6 bases and J 5 bases; nucleotides not matched to a gene: 5. This CDR3 is 12 amino acids long. Per the germline V gene, CDR1 is DFQATT and CDR2 is SNEGSKA (reference sequence). The CDR3 nucleotides read TGCAGTGCCTCCAGGGGGCGGGAGACCCAGTACTTC. Translated: CSASRGRETQYF.

The chain combines TRBV5-1 with TRBJ2-3; perhaps TRBD2 as D (6 bases). V lost 3 bases and J 2 bases, leaving 13 bases between the germline ends. The CDR3 has 15 residues. The germline V gene has CDR1 SGHRS and CDR2 YFSETQ. Here the CDR3 reads CASSSLADSTDTQYF. The CDR3, as DNA: TGCGCCAGCAGCTCATTAGCGGATTCCACAGATACGCAGTATTTT.

Many counts were recorded for this clonotype. Its ends do not fully match the called genes, so a read error is possible. CDR3 residues: CASSRSGGHGVNVLTF. CDR3 DNA sequence: TGTGCCAGCAGCAGGTCCGGAGGGCATGGGGTCAACGTCCTGACTTTC. The chain carries TRBV7-9 and TRBJ2-6; maybe TRBD2 (6 bases). Germline values: CDR1 SEHNR, CDR2 FQNEAQ (reference sequence). CDR3 size: 16 residues.

V gene TRBV6-1 combines with J gene TRBJ1-6; 7 positions agree with TRBD1. The V segment lost 6 bases and the J segment 5 bases; nucleotides outside the gene matches: 7. This CDR3 is 15 amino acids long. Germline CDR1 reads MNHNS; CDR2 reads SASEGT. In DNA form, the CDR3 reads TGTGCCAGCAGGGGACAGCCTGACAATAATTCACCCCTCCACTTT. This translates into CASRGQPDNNSPLHF.

The chain uses TRBV15 and TRBJ1-6, with D perhaps TRBD1 (6 bases). Looked up from germline, CDR1 is LNHNV and CDR2 is YYDKDF (reference sequence). V was shortened by 2 bases and J by 7 bases, with 6 bases between the two germline ends. The CDR3 sequence is 13 residues long. The CDR3 DNA is TGTGCCACCAGCAGACAGGGGAATTCACCCCTCCACTTT. Its protein is CATSRQGNSPLHF.

In its sample, this clonotype was seen a few times. The rearrangement uses TRBV10-3 and TRBJ2-6; 8 positions agree with TRBD1. The V gene end was trimmed by 6 bases and the J gene end by 2 bases; junction bases not matched to a gene: 6. CDR3 length: 16 amino acids. Germline V gives CDR1 ENHRY, CDR2 SYGVKD. CDR3 loop: CAISKTGGTGANVLTF. CDR3 bases: TGTGCCATCAGCAAAACAGGGGGAACTGGGGCCAACGTCCTGACTTTC.

This sequence joins TRBV25-1 and TRBJ2-7; 10 bases fit TRBD1. The CDR3 runs to 17 residues. V lost 3 bases, J lost 2 bases, and 10 bases stayed unmatched. The germline CDR1 and CDR2 sequences are MGHDK and SYGVNS. CDR3 nucleotide sequence: TGTGCCAGCAGTGACGTCTTCGGGACAGGGGAAGCCTACGAGCAGTACTTC. This encodes CASSDVFGTGEAYEQYF.

The chain recombines TRBV4-2 with TRBJ2-5; D ambiguous. The CDR3 is made up of 14 amino acids. In germline, CDR1 is LGHNA, CDR2 YNFKEQ. Trimming cost V 0 bases and J 3 bases, with 8 bases left between them. The CDR3 DNA reads TGTGCCAGCAGCCAAGATCTGCTCGAAGAGACCCAGTACTTC. Protein product: CASSQDLLEETQYF.

In its sample, this clonotype was seen many times. In nucleotides, the CDR3 is TGTGCCAGCAGCTTAGAGGCGGGAGGGCAGGCAGATACGCAGTATTTT. Its translation is CASSLEAGGQADTQYF. The J gene is TRBJ2-3, the V gene TRBV7-2; TRBD2 matches at 9 bases. Germline values: CDR1 SGHTA, CDR2 FQGNSA. Germline trimming cut 1 base from V and 4 bases from J; bases unmatched to any gene: 6. The CDR3 is made up of 16 amino acids.

The chain carries TRBV5-1 and TRBJ2-7, with D perhaps given as TRBD1 or TRBD2 (5 bases each). CDR1 SGHRS and CDR2 YFSETQ come from the germline V gene. This CDR3 has 14 amino acids. With 0 bases removed from V and 6 bases from J, the gap between germline ends came to 13 bases. This chain's CDR3 is CASSLGSGSLEQYF. The CDR3 coding sequence is TGCGCCAGCAGCTTGGGTTCAGGGAGTCTCGAGCAGTACTTC.